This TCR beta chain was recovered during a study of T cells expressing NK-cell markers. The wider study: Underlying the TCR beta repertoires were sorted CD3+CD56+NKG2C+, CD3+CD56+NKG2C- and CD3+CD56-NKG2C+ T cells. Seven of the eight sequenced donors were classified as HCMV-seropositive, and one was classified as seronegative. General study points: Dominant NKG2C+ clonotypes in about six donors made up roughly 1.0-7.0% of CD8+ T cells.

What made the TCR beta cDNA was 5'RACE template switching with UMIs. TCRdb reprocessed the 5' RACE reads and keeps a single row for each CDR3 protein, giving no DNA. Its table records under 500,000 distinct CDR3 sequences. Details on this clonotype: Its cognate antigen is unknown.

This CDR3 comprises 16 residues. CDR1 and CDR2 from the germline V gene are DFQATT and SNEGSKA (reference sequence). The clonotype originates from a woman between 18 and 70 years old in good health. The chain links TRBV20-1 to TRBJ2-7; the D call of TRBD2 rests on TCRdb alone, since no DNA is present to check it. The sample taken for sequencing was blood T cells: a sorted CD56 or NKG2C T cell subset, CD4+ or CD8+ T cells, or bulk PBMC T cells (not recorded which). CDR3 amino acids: CSATFLTSGRAYEQYF.